This T cell receptor (beta chain) was obtained from a study of blood T cell repertoires in COVID-19. The CDR3 is made up of 13 amino acids. The V gene's germline CDR1 is SGHAT and CDR2 FQNNGV. The V end lost 4 bases, the J end lost 4 bases, and 9 bases lay between the germline ends. This table comes from immunoSEQ multiplex PCR, and its TCRdb copy is limited to in-frame clones, with some not included. The sample shows hundreds of thousands of clones, roughly 89% of them seen only once. Sequencing was performed on peripheral blood. This chain joins TRBV11-2 and TRBJ2-3, with D uncertain. The sequence was obtained from a woman aged 25 to 39 with active or convalescent COVID-19. In DNA form, the CDR3 reads TGTGCCAGCAGCTCGCTTGGCCCAGATACGCAGTATTTT. Translation gives CASSSLGPDTQYF.